One sample yielded the 12 T cell receptor beta chains listed below, sequenced in a study of response to subunit inactivated influenza vaccine. One entry per CDR3 protein, called by TCRdb with MiXCR from the RT-PCR reads. The table records more than 700,000 distinct CDR3 sequences, roughly 20% of them present only once. The material sequenced was PBMCs from blood, taken 5 days after vaccination. All receptors come from a man aged 45-65 years who received an inactivated influenza vaccine.

There are a few counts of this clonotype. This chain uses TRBV7-9 with TRBJ2-7; 7 nucleotides match TRBD2. There are 17 residues in the CDR3. CDR1 is SEHNR, CDR2 FQNEAQ, per germline (reference sequence). V dropped 5 bases and J dropped 3; count of bases not matched to a gene: 16. CDR3: CASSPSFKGGLSYEQYF. The CDR3 DNA reads as TGTGCCAGCAGCCCTAGTTTTAAGGGAGGGCTGAGCTACGAGCAGTACTTC.

In this sample, this clonotype turned up a few times. The rearrangement joins TRBV5-1 to TRBJ2-1, with a tentative D call TRBD1 (5 bases). Germline V CDR1 and CDR2: SGHRS, YFSETQ. The V gene lost 7 bases and the J gene lost 1 base, with 9 bases spanning the gap. There are 13 residues in the CDR3. This CDR3 reads CASQGASYNEQFF. In nucleotides, the CDR3 is TGCGCCAGCCAAGGGGCGTCCTACAATGAGCAGTTCTTC.

This clonotype turned up a few times. V gene TRBV6-2 or TRBV6-3 combines with J gene TRBJ2-1; TRBD2 aligns across 9 bases. CDR3 size: 15 residues. The germline V gene encodes CDR1 MNHEY and CDR2 SVGEGT. Germline trimming cut 2 bases from V and 9 bases from J; bases unmatched to any gene: 8. Here the CDR3 reads CASSYTAGGFGEQFF. The DNA of the CDR3 is TGTGCCAGCAGTTACACAGCGGGGGGATTTGGTGAGCAGTTCTTC.

The V gene is TRBV5-1, the J gene TRBJ1-2, with 10 bases aligning to TRBD1. The V gene's germline CDR1 is SGHRS and CDR2 YFSETQ. The CDR3 totals 13 residues. The V and J ends lost 4 bases and 8 bases, in that order; junction bases with no gene match: 5. The CDR3 spells CASSEGQGSGYTF. CDR3 DNA: TGCGCCAGCAGCGAGGGACAGGGGTCAGGCTACACCTTC.

V and J are TRBV27 and TRBJ1-4, with D unclear. Deletions cut 5 bases from V and 3 bases from J, with 16 bases between. In germline, CDR1 is MNHEY, CDR2 SMNVEV (reference sequence). The CDR3 length is 16 residues. The CDR3 nucleotides are TGTGCCAGCAGTCTCTCCATAAGGGCGGCTAATGAAAAACTGTTTTTT. It codes for CASSLSIRAANEKLFF.

This clonotype was found a few times. The rearrangement joins TRBV7-2 to TRBJ1-1; D might be TRBD1 (5 bases). Germline CDR1 reads SGHTA; CDR2 reads FQGNSA. CDR3 length: 15 residues. Trimming took off 4 bases at V and 6 bases at J, with 18 bases between the two ends. The CDR3, as DNA: TGTGCCAGCAGCTCCTCAACTCACCCGACAGCTGAAGCTTTCTTT. Protein product: CASSSSTHPTAEAFF.

The gene calls are TRBV20-1 and TRBJ1-5, with TRBD1 matching over 7 bases. With V trimmed by 6 bases and J by 3 bases, 8 bases remained unmatched. Germline lookup yields CDR1 DFQATT and CDR2 SNEGSKA (reference sequence). The CDR3 loop spans 14 amino acids. The CDR3 spells CSAPKGTANQPQHF. The DNA of the CDR3 is TGCAGTGCCCCTAAAGGGACAGCCAATCAGCCCCAGCATTTT.

The chain carries TRBV10-3 and TRBJ2-7, with D possibly TRBD1 on 6 matching bases. Germline CDR1 ENHRY, CDR2 SYGVKD. CDR3 length: 13 residues. Trimming removed 6 bases at V and 5 bases at J, with 14 bases between. The CDR3 loop is CAISSQGGHEQYF. CDR3 in DNA: TGTGCCATCAGCTCACAGGGTGGTCACGAGCAGTACTTC.

This clonotype was found a few times. The J gene is TRBJ2-7, the V gene TRBV9, with 7 nucleotides matching TRBD2. V was clipped by 5 bases and J by 5 bases; unmatched bases: 10. The CDR3 length is 14 residues. Germline values: CDR1 SGDLS, CDR2 YYNGEE. CDR3 amino acids: CASSVSGGSNEQYF. CDR3 DNA: TGTGCCAGCAGTGTCTCGGGCGGGAGTAACGAGCAGTACTTC.

This sequence joins TRBV20-1 and TRBJ2-6, with D possibly being TRBD1 or TRBD2 (6 bases each). Trimming stripped 0 bases from V and 4 bases from J, with 10 bases between. Germline-derived CDR1 and CDR2 are DFQATT and SNEGSKA (reference sequence). The CDR3 consists of 15 residues. The CDR3 DNA reads as TGCAGTGCTAGAGATTCGGGGGCCGGGGCCAACGTCCTGACTTTC. Amino acids: CSARDSGAGANVLTF.

CDR3 protein: CASSYLAGVQETQYF. For the CDR3, the DNA is TGTGCCAGCAGTTACCTAGCGGGGGTACAAGAGACCCAGTACTTC. The rearrangement joins TRBV6-5 to TRBJ2-5; 10 bases match TRBD2. Germline V gives CDR1 MNHEY, CDR2 SVGAGI. The CDR3 sequence is 15 residues long. Germline trimming cut 2 bases from V and 2 bases from J; bases unmatched to any gene: 2.

The J gene is TRBJ2-7, the V gene TRBV15, with TRBD2 matching over 11 bases. The length of the CDR3 is 14 residues. Germline CDR1 LNHNV, CDR2 YYDKDF (reference sequence). With V trimmed by 3 bases and J by 5 bases, 3 bases remained unmatched. DNA of the CDR3: TGTGCCACCAGCAGTTTACTAGCGGGGGACGAGCAGTACTTC. Translating gives CATSSLLAGDEQYF.